The sequence of this TCR beta chain was determined in a study of cytomegalovirus exposure and HLA in healthy donors. The wider study: The approximately 120 validation repertoires were reported in a later analysis to have been generated on the same platform as the roughly 720 first-cohort repertoires. Whole-study findings and limits: Among TCR sequences, most were rare, though some public TCRs appeared in many donors.

On this clone: What it binds is not known.

Germline CDR1 and CDR2: SGDLS and YYNGEE. This CDR3 region has 12 residues. V was shortened by 4 bases and J by 5 bases, with 9 bases between the two germline ends. The method was immunoSEQ multiplex PCR; TCRdb's version includes in-frame clones alone and lacks a portion of them. The table has over 45,000 clones, roughly 88% seen once. The receptor comes from a woman aged 25 to 45 in good health and CMV-seronegative. The chain combines TRBV9 with TRBJ1-1; D perhaps matches TRBD1 (5 bases). Sequencing input: PBMCs. The CDR3 region is CASSSGETEAFF. The CDR3 bases are TGTGCCAGCAGCTCGGGGGAGACTGAAGCTTTCTTT.